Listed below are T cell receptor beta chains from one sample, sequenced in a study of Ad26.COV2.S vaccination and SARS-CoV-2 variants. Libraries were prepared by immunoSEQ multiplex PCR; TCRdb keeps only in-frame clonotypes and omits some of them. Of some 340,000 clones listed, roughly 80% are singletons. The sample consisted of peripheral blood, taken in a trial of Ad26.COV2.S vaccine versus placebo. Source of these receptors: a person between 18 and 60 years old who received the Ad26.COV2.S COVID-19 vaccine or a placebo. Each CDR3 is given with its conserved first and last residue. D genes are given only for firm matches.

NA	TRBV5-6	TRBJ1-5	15	CASSLNGRGDQPQHF	TGTGCCAGCAGCTTGAACGGACGGGGGGATCAGCCCCAGCATTTT
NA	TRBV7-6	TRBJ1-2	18	CASSLSPPSRDANYGYTF	TGTGCCAGCAGCTTATCCCCCCCCAGCAGGGACGCTAACTATGGCTACACCTTC
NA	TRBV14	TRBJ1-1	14	CASSQDATNTEAFF	TGTGCCAGCAGCCAAGATGCAACGAACACTGAAGCTTTCTTT
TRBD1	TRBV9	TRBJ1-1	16	CASSLGQGSFNTEAFF	TGTGCCAGCAGCCTCGGACAGGGATCATTTAACACTGAAGCTTTCTTT
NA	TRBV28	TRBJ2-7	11	CASSSKYEQYF	TGTGCCAGCAGTTCGAAATACGAGCAGTACTTC
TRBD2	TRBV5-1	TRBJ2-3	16	CASSAGTSGGTDTQYF	TGCGCCAGCAGCGCCGGGACTAGCGGGGGCACAGATACGCAGTATTTT
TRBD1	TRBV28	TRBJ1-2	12	CASTRTGGGYTF	TGTGCCAGCACCCGGACAGGGGGCGGCTACACCTTC
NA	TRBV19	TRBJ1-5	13	CASNEGLYQPQHF	TGTGCCAGTAACGAGGGTCTCTATCAGCCCCAGCATTTT
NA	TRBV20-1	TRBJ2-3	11	CSARVRAQVYF	TGCAGTGCTAGAGTACGGGCTCAAGTTTATTTT
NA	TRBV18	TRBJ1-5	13	CASSPEHNQPQHF	TGTGCCAGCTCACCTGAACATAATCAGCCCCAGCATTTT
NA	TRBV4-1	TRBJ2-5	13	CASSGPSRETQYF	TGCGCCAGCAGCGGACCGTCCCGTGAGACCCAGTACTTC
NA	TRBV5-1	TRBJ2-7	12	CASSLGWDEQYF	TGCGCCAGCAGCTTGGGTTGGGACGAGCAGTACTTC
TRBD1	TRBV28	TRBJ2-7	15	CASSFLGQITYEQYF	TGTGCCAGCAGTTTTCTGGGACAGATAACCTACGAGCAGTACTTC
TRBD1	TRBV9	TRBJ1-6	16	CASSVRSGGYDSPLHF	TGTGCCAGCAGCGTGAGGTCAGGGGGATATGATTCACCCCTCCACTTT
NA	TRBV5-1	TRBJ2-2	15	CASSLEAGLTGELFF	TGCGCCAGCAGCTTGGAGGCGGGATTGACCGGGGAGCTGTTTTTT
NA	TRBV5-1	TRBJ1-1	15	CASSPPGATNTEAFF	TGCGCCAGCAGCCCTCCGGGGGCAACGAACACTGAAGCTTTCTTT
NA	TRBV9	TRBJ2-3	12	CASSANTDTQYF	TGTGCCAGCAGCGCGAACACAGATACGCAGTATTTT
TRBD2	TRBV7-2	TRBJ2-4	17	CASSSGSGGHAKNIQYF	TGTGCCAGCAGCTCCGGCTCGGGGGGGCATGCCAAAAACATTCAGTACTTC